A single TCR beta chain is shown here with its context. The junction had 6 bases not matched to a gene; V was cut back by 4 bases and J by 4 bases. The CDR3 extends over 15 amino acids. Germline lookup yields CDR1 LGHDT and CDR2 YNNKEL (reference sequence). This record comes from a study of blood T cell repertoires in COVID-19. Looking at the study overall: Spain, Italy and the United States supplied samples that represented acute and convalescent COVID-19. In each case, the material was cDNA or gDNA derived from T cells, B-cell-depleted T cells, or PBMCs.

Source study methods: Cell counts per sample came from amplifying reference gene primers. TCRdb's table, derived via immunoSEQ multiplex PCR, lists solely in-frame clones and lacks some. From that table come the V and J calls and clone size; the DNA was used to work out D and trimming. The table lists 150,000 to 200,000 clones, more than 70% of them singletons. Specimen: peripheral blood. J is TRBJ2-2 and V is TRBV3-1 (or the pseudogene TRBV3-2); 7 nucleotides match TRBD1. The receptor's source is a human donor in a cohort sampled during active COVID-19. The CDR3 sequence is CASSRAGTATGELFF. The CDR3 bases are TGTGCCAGCAGCCGAGCCGGGACAGCCACCGGGGAGCTGTTTTTT.